These 6 T cell receptor beta chains originate from one sample sequenced in a study of spatial heterogeneity in lung cancer. TCRdb processed the 5' RACE reads anew with MiXCR; each CDR3 protein has one entry. The sample has some 22,000 distinct CDR3 sequences, about 4.3% seen once; the top ten hold approximately 4.7%. Sample time point: sample taken at primary tumor resection. Specimen: PBMCs, collected at surgery. The receptors come from a male donor with early-stage non-small cell lung cancer.

By share, this clonotype counts as medium-sized. V usage is TRBV29-1 and J usage is TRBJ1-1; D is unresolved. The germline V gene has CDR1 SQVTM and CDR2 ANQGSEA. The V end was cut by 4 bases, the J end by 2 bases, with 2 bases between. This CDR3 has 10 amino acids. The CDR3 DNA is TGCAGCGTTGCTAACACTGAAGCTTTCTTT. It is translated as CSVANTEAFF.

This clonotype was seen a handful of times. The CDR3 protein is CASSWVNQPQHF. The CDR3 nucleotides are TGTGCCAGTAGTTGGGTAAATCAGCCCCAGCATTTT. The gene calls are TRBV19 and TRBJ1-5; unclear D gene. Germline V gene data show CDR1 as LNHDA and CDR2 as SQIVND (reference sequence). This CDR3 spans 12 amino acids. Trimming took 5 bases from V and 4 from J, leaving 6 bases between them.

Many counts were recorded for this clonotype. The chain employs TRBV29-1 and TRBJ2-5; D gene unclear. Germline loops: CDR1 SQVTM, CDR2 ANQGSEA. V lost 2 bases and J lost 5, with 9 bases in between. This CDR3 is 12 amino acids long. DNA of the CDR3: TGCAGCGTTGAACAAACCAAGGAGACCCAGTACTTC. Translation gives CSVEQTKETQYF.

The table lists this clonotype with many counts. The V and J genes are TRBV6-2 or TRBV6-3 and TRBJ2-1; no reliable D call. CDR3 length equals 12 residues. Trimming cost V 7 bases and J 8 bases, with 12 bases left between them. Germline lookup yields CDR1 MNHEY and CDR2 SVGEGT. The CDR3 DNA reads as TGTGCCAGCAACGACCGGCCCGATGAGCAGTTCTTC. Protein sequence: CASNDRPDEQFF.

The table lists this clonotype with many counts. The V call is TRBV29-1, the J call TRBJ2-1; D is undetermined. V shed 3 bases and J shed 9 bases, with 9 bases lying between them. Germline V lookup: CDR1 SQVTM, CDR2 ANQGSEA. This CDR3 has 11 amino acids. For the CDR3, the DNA is TGCAGCGTTGATTATGGAAGTGAGCAGTTCTTC. Its protein product is CSVDYGSEQFF.

This clonotype showed up many times. This chain joins TRBV12-3 or TRBV12-4 and TRBJ2-2, with TRBD1 as a possible D gene (8 bases). Between the trimmed V and J ends, which lost 4 bases and 2 bases, there was a span of 14 bases. The CDR3 totals 16 residues. CDR3 sequence: CASSSYRGGNTGELFF. In nucleotides, the CDR3 is TGTGCCAGCAGTTCCTACAGGGGGGGTAACACCGGGGAGCTGTTTTTT.